The rows below give T cell receptor beta chains drawn from one sample of a study of T-cell memory formation after mild COVID-19. TCRdb re-called the 5' RACE reads through MiXCR, storing one row per CDR3 protein. The sample consists of hundreds of thousands of distinct CDR3 sequences, roughly 16% of them appearing once. Sequences were obtained from PBMCs or a T cell subset sorted from them (not recorded which). These receptors originate from a man younger than 30 who had mild COVID-19 (a few samples of this study predate the infection). Cell type and time point are not known. Each CDR3 is given with its conserved first and last residue. Fields, in order: J gene, clone size, D gene, V gene, CDR3 DNA, CDR3 protein. A D gene is named only where the DNA matches it firmly. Clone size is not always given. Where it is, it says once, few, many or a class for expanded clones.

>TRBJ2-5|few|TRBD1|TRBV5-1
TGCGCCAGCAGCTTTGGGCAGGGGGCAAGAGAGACCCAGTACTTC
CASSFGQGARETQYF
>TRBJ2-3|.|.|TRBV12-3/TRBV12-4
TGTGCCATTCATAGACAGGATCGTAGCACAGATACGCAGTATTTT
CAIHRQDRSTDTQYF
>TRBJ1-4|few|.|TRBV29-1
TGCAGCGGGACCGAAAGTAATGAAAAACTGTTTTTT
CSGTESNEKLFF
>TRBJ2-5|.|TRBD1|TRBV11-2
TGTGCCAGCAGCCTCTTGGACAGGATCAGAGAGACCCAGTACTTC
CASSLLDRIRETQYF
>TRBJ1-2|.|.|TRBV5-1
TGCGCCAGCAGCTTGGTCGGAGAGAACTATGGCTACACCTTC
CASSLVGENYGYTF
>TRBJ2-1|many|.|TRBV7-6
TGTGCCAGCAGCTTAGACCGGGTCCCCTCCTACAATGAGCAGTTCTTC
CASSLDRVPSYNEQFF
>TRBJ2-7|.|.|TRBV12-3/TRBV12-4
TGTGCCAGCAGTCAGCTCAGGGGCCGCTACGAGCAGTACTTC
CASSQLRGRYEQYF
>TRBJ2-3|.|TRBD2|TRBV12-3/TRBV12-4
TGTGCCAGCAGGATAGCGGGGGGGGCAGATACGCAGTATTTT
CASRIAGGADTQYF
>TRBJ2-5|.|TRBD2|TRBV5-6
TGTGCCAGCAGGGATCTAGCGGGCCAAGAGACCCAGTACTTC
CASRDLAGQETQYF
>TRBJ2-1|.|.|TRBV4-1
TGCGCCAGCAGCCATGGGTCAACAGGTATAGTTGAGTCCTACAATGAGCAGTTCTTC
CASSHGSTGIVESYNEQFF
>TRBJ2-2|.|.|TRBV19
TGTGCCAGTAGAAGGGGGGACAACACCGGGGAGCTGTTTTTT
CASRRGDNTGELFF
>TRBJ2-2|.|TRBD1|TRBV10-3
TGTGCCATCAGTGGGACAGGGACCGGGGAGCTGTTTTTT
CAISGTGTGELFF
>TRBJ1-5|.|.|TRBV25-1
TGTGCCAGCAGTGACCAGGTGCATAATCAGCCCCAGCATTTT
CASSDQVHNQPQHF
>TRBJ2-3|few|TRBD1|TRBV6-6
TGTGCCAGCAGTACGACAGGGGCCTTGGATACGCAGTATTTT
CASSTTGALDTQYF
>TRBJ2-5|many|TRBD2|TRBV7-9
TGTGCCAGCAGCCCTCGGGAGGGAGAGACCCAGTACTTC
CASSPREGETQYF
>TRBJ1-5|.|.|TRBV3-1
TGTGCCAGCAGCCAAAGTTTGGGGGCAAGCAATCAGCCCCAGCATTTT
CASSQSLGASNQPQHF
>TRBJ2-3|few|.|TRBV20-1
TGCAGTGCTGATGACATGGACCGCACAGATACGCAGTATTTT
CSADDMDRTDTQYF
>TRBJ2-1|few|.|TRBV7-6
TGTGCCAGCAGCCTCGACAGCGGTCTAAACGGGAATGAGCAGTTCTTC
CASSLDSGLNGNEQFF
>TRBJ2-7|.|.|TRBV7-2
TGTGCCAGCAGCTTGCCCCGGGTAGCTCCCGCCTACGAGCAGTACTTC
CASSLPRVAPAYEQYF
>TRBJ2-2|.|.|TRBV6-1
TGTGCCAGCAGCCCCACTAGCAGGACCGGGGAGCTGTTTTTT
CASSPTSRTGELFF
>TRBJ2-2|few|.|TRBV7-2
TGTGCCAGCAGCCTCCCGAACACCGGGGAGCTGTTTTTT
CASSLPNTGELFF
>TRBJ1-4|few|.|TRBV19
TGTGCCAGTAGTACGGTACAGGCATCGTATAATGAAAAACTGTTTTTT
CASSTVQASYNEKLFF
>TRBJ1-1|.|.|TRBV5-1
TGCGCCAGCAGCCTGGAGGGTTCCCAAGCTTTCTTT
CASSLEGSQAFF
>TRBJ1-6|.|.|TRBV27
TGTGCCAGCAGTTTGCGGGTGCATTCACCCCTCCACTTT
CASSLRVHSPLHF
>TRBJ2-6|.|TRBD1|TRBV12-3/TRBV12-4
TGTGCCAGCAGACTACAGGGGATCCCTCGTGGGGCCAACGTCCTGACTTTC
CASRLQGIPRGANVLTF
>TRBJ2-3|.|.|TRBV7-9
TGTGCCAGCAGCTTGGTGGCGGGACCCACAGATACGCAGTATTTT
CASSLVAGPTDTQYF
>TRBJ1-3|.|.|TRBV6-5
TGTGCCAGCAGCCCCTCGGGAGGCACTGGAAACACCATATATTTT
CASSPSGGTGNTIYF
>TRBJ2-7|.|TRBD2|TRBV6-1
TGTGCCAGCAGTGAACCTCCGGGGGGTCACGAGCAGTACTTC
CASSEPPGGHEQYF
>TRBJ2-1|few|.|TRBV28
TGTGCCCACGGGGCCCTCCGGGCCAATGAGCAGTTCTTC
CAHGALRANEQFF
>TRBJ1-1|.|.|TRBV6-6
TGTGCCAGCAGCCCCTGGGGGGAGACTGAAGCTTTCTTT
CASSPWGETEAFF
>TRBJ2-5|few|.|TRBV6-1
TGTGCCAGCAGAGGGACGTTGGAGACCCAGTACTTC
CASRGTLETQYF
>TRBJ2-5|.|TRBD2|TRBV5-1
TGCGCCAGCAGTCATCGGACTAGCGAAGAGACCCAGTACTTC
CASSHRTSEETQYF
>TRBJ2-5|.|.|TRBV10-3
TGTGCCATCAGAGGCTCCCCGGGGGCCGCAGAGACCCAGTACTTC
CAIRGSPGAAETQYF
>TRBJ2-1|few|.|TRBV4-2
TGTGCCAGCAGCCAAGATGTGGGGGAGGCTTACAATGAGCAGTTCTTC
CASSQDVGEAYNEQFF
>TRBJ1-4|.|TRBD1|TRBV7-2
TGTGCCAGCACCCCGGACAGGGGGCGGTCGGAACTGTTTTTT
CASTPDRGRSELFF
>TRBJ1-4|few|.|TRBV12-3/TRBV12-4
TGTGCCAGCAGTTTTGGGGGGCTCTCAACTAATGAAAAACTGTTTTTT
CASSFGGLSTNEKLFF
>TRBJ2-5|.|.|TRBV11-2
TGTGCCAGCAGACGTACCAGGGAGACCCAGTACTTC
CASRRTRETQYF
>TRBJ2-3|many|TRBD1|TRBV24-1
TGTGCCACCAGTGATATAGGACAGGGCACAGATACGCAGTATTTT
CATSDIGQGTDTQYF
>TRBJ2-5|.|.|TRBV4-3
TGCGCCAGCAGCCAAGATCGGCTAGGAGGGAGGACGGGACAAGAGACCCAGTACTTC
CASSQDRLGGRTGQETQYF
>TRBJ1-1|few|.|TRBV6-5
TGTGCCAGCAGTTACTCCCGACAGAACCATGAAGCTTTCTTT
CASSYSRQNHEAFF
>TRBJ2-7|few|TRBD2|TRBV12-3/TRBV12-4
TGTGCCAGCAGGTCGGGGATTATAGCGGGGGGCCCCTACGAGCAGTACTTC
CASRSGIIAGGPYEQYF
>TRBJ2-1|.|.|TRBV12-3/TRBV12-4
TGTGCCAGCAGTGGGACAAATACGCAGTTCTTC
CASSGTNTQFF
>TRBJ1-2|.|.|TRBV4-3
TGCGCCAGCAGCCAAGAGAGGGCAGGGAGCTACACCTTC
CASSQERAGSYTF
>TRBJ1-3|few|TRBD1|TRBV2
TGTGCCAGCAGTCCGGGACAGGGGGCTAAAACCATATATTTT
CASSPGQGAKTIYF
>TRBJ2-3|many|.|TRBV6-5
TGTGCCAGCAGTTACTCGAAAGCTACCCCCAGCACAGATACGCAGTATTTT
CASSYSKATPSTDTQYF
>TRBJ1-1|few|TRBD1|TRBV9
TGTGCCAGCACCCGAAGAGGGGGCATGAACACTGAAGCTTTCTTT
CASTRRGGMNTEAFF
>TRBJ2-5|.|.|TRBV4-3
TGCGCCAGCAGCGCCCGTCAGGGGACCCAGTACTTC
CASSARQGTQYF
>TRBJ2-3|few|.|TRBV6-2/TRBV6-3
TGTGCCACTTACGGCTCCCTTGGCACAGATACGCAGTATTTT
CATYGSLGTDTQYF